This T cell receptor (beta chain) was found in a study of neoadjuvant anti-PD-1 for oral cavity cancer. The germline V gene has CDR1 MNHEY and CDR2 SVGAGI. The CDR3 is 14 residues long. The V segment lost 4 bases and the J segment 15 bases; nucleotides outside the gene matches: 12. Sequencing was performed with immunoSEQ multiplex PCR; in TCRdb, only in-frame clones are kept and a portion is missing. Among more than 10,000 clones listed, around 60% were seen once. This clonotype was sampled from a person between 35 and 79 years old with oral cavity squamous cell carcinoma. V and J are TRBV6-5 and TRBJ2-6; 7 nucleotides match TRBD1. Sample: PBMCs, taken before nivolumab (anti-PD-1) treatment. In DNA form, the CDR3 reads TGTGCCAGCAGTTCCCCCTTGACAGGGACCGCCCTGACTTTC. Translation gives CASSSPLTGTALTF.